A selection of T cell receptor beta chains follows, all from one sample in a study of blood T cell repertoires in COVID-19. TCRdb keeps only in-frame clones here, not all; method: immunoSEQ multiplex PCR. Of approximately 70,000 clones in the sample, 75% to 95% are singletons; the top ten hold around 12%. What was sequenced was peripheral blood. The receptors come from a human donor with active COVID-19. The donor label of this sample is uncertain. The CDR3 runs from the conserved cysteine through the conserved F or W. A D gene is named only where the DNA matches it firmly. The listing skips clone size in some rows; elsewhere it reads once, few, many or a size class.

clone_size j_call d_call v_call cdr3_nt cdr3_aa
. TRBJ2-2 . TRBV7-6 TGTGCCAGCAGCATTTCCCAACGGTCAAGTACCGGGGAGCTGTTTTTT CASSISQRSSTGELFF
. TRBJ2-2 TRBD2 TRBV2 TGTGCCAGCAGGGAGGGACTAGCGGGCTTTAGCGGGGAGCTGTTTTTT CASREGLAGFSGELFF
. TRBJ1-4 TRBD1 TRBV11-3 TGTGCCAGCAGCCCAGGGACAGGGCACTCTAATGAAAAACTGTTTTTT CASSPGTGHSNEKLFF
. TRBJ2-1 TRBD2 TRBV7-9 TGTGCCAGCAGGGGACGGATCGTAGCGGGAGTATTCTACAATGAGCAGTTCTTC CASRGRIVAGVFYNEQFF
. TRBJ2-3 . TRBV24-1 TGTGCCACCAGTGGATCAGTAGATACGCAGTATTTT CATSGSVDTQYF
. TRBJ2-7 TRBD2 TRBV18 TGTGCCAGGTCAGCCCTTCGGGGGGCGGGAGGGCCTTGGCAGTACTTC CARSALRGAGGPWQYF
. TRBJ2-1 TRBD2 TRBV5-1 TGCGCCAGCACTCGGGGGGCTAGCGGGACCTATTCCAATGAGCAGTTCTTC CASTRGASGTYSNEQFF
. TRBJ2-7 . TRBV28 TGTGCCAGCAGTTTGCCCGGGATCCCCTCCTACGAGCAGTACTTC CASSLPGIPSYEQYF
few TRBJ2-1 TRBD1 TRBV7-6 TGTGCCAGCAGCTTCCTGACAGGGGACGACTACAATGAGCAGTTCTTC CASSFLTGDDYNEQFF
. TRBJ2-1 TRBD1 TRBV7-9 TGTGCCAGCAGTTACGTACGGGACAGGTTACGAAATGAGCAGTTCTTC CASSYVRDRLRNEQFF
. TRBJ1-1 . TRBV6-5 TGTGCCAGCCACACCCGGGACACTGAAGCTTTCTTT CASHTRDTEAFF
. TRBJ1-2 . TRBV19 TGTGCCAGTACCGCCGGATCCGACATCTCGGTTTCTGGCTACACCTTC CASTAGSDISVSGYTF
. TRBJ1-5 TRBD1 TRBV12-3/TRBV12-4 TGTGCCAGCAGAGAACAGGGGAATCAGCCCCAGCATTTT CASREQGNQPQHF
. TRBJ2-7 TRBD1 TRBV29-1 TGCAGCGTTGGGGACAGGGGAGTGGAGCAGTACTTC CSVGDRGVEQYF
. TRBJ2-3 TRBD2 TRBV5-6 TGTGCCAGCAGCTTGGGTCAGGGGACTAGGGGGTATTTT CASSLGQGTRGYF
. TRBJ2-3 . TRBV10-1 TGCGCCAGCAGTGAGGGGGCCTTTACAGGGTTGGATACGCAGTATTTT CASSEGAFTGLDTQYF
. TRBJ1-2 TRBD1 TRBV19 TGTGCCAGTAGTGAACGACAGGGGGCGGATGGCTACACCTTC CASSERQGADGYTF
. TRBJ2-1 TRBD2 TRBV19 TGTGCCAGTAGTATAAGTCCTAGCGGGAGCTCCTACAATGAGCAGTTCTTC CASSISPSGSSYNEQFF
. TRBJ2-2 . TRBV18 TGTGCCAGCTCACCAGACGGGGTCTCCGCGAACACCGGGGAGCTGTTTTTT CASSPDGVSANTGELFF
. TRBJ2-2 . TRBV28 TGTGCCATGGCAGGACAGAACACCGGGGAGCTGTTTTTT CAMAGQNTGELFF
. TRBJ1-2 TRBD1 TRBV28 TGTGCCAGCAGTCCCGGACAGGGGGCCGATGGCTACACCTTC CASSPGQGADGYTF
. TRBJ1-5 . TRBV6-1 TGTGCCAGCAGTGAAGCGTCCAGAAATCAGCCCCAGCATTTT CASSEASRNQPQHF
. TRBJ1-6 . TRBV11-1 TGTGCCAGCAGCTTAAAACTGGATTCACCCCTCCACTTT CASSLKLDSPLHF
once TRBJ1-2 . TRBV19 TGTGCCAGTAGCATAGGACACGCCCTAGGCTACACCTTC CASSIGHALGYTF
. TRBJ2-5 . TRBV18 TGTGCCAGCTCACCACCATGGCCGCCTTCCCAAGAGACCCAGTACTTC CASSPPWPPSQETQYF
. TRBJ2-7 TRBD1 TRBV11-2 TGTGCCAGCAGCCGCACTCTAACAGGGGGAAGTGGCGAGCAGTACTTC CASSRTLTGGSGEQYF
. TRBJ2-3 . TRBV12-3/TRBV12-4 TGTGCCAGCAGTTCGGCCGGGACAGATACGCAGTATTTT CASSSAGTDTQYF
. TRBJ2-7 TRBD1 TRBV18 TGTGCCAGCTCACCAGGGACAGCCTACTACGAGCAGTACTTC CASSPGTAYYEQYF
. TRBJ1-3 . TRBV24-1 TGTGCCACCAGTGATCACAGGAACTCTGGAAACACCATATATTTT CATSDHRNSGNTIYF
. TRBJ2-3 TRBD2 TRBV6-5 TGTGCCAGCGGCGGGAGGGCCCCAGATACGCAGTATTTT CASGGRAPDTQYF
. TRBJ1-5 TRBD1 TRBV7-7 TGTGCCAGCAGCCAACAGGGGATGCAGCCCCAGCATTTT CASSQQGMQPQHF
. TRBJ1-5 . TRBV5-6 TGTGCCAGCAGCCACAGAAGGTGGGGCAATCAGCCCCAGCATTTT CASSHRRWGNQPQHF
. TRBJ2-3 TRBD2 TRBV27 TGTGCCAGCAGTTTTGGTCGGGGGGGAAAAATAGATACGCAGTATTTT CASSFGRGGKIDTQYF
. TRBJ2-7 TRBD1 TRBV30 TGTGCCACAGGACAGGACTCCTACGAGCAGTACTTC CATGQDSYEQYF
. TRBJ2-7 . TRBV6-5 TGTGCCAGCAGTTACTCATACAGGGCTTCCTACGAGCAGTACTTC CASSYSYRASYEQYF
. TRBJ2-7 TRBD1 TRBV6-5 TGTGCCAGCAGCAAGCGACAGGGTTCGGACGAGCAGTACTTC CASSKRQGSDEQYF
. TRBJ2-7 . TRBV24-1 TGTGCCACCAGTGATTTGCTGGCAGGCCGAACCTACGAGCAGTACTTC CATSDLLAGRTYEQYF
. TRBJ2-7 . TRBV7-2 TGTGCCAGCAGCTTAAACCCCCGCCAAAGGGAGGAGCAGTACTTC CASSLNPRQREEQYF
. TRBJ1-2 TRBD1 TRBV29-1 TGCAGCGTCCCGGACAGGGGGCTCTATGGCTACACCTTC CSVPDRGLYGYTF
. TRBJ1-5 TRBD1 TRBV28 TGTGCCAGCAGATCCTGGACAGGGGGCAATCAGCCCCAGCATTTT CASRSWTGGNQPQHF
. TRBJ1-2 TRBD1 TRBV6-6 TGTGCCAGCAGTGGACAGGGGAACTATGGCTACACCTTC CASSGQGNYGYTF
. TRBJ2-1 . TRBV12-3/TRBV12-4 TGTGCCAGCAAGATCGACAGATTCAATGAGCAGTTCTTC CASKIDRFNEQFF